The 9 T cell receptor beta chains given below trace back to one sample, sequenced in a study of blood T cell repertoires in COVID-19. Sequenced by immunoSEQ multiplex PCR; TCRdb stores in-frame clones only, minus some. The repertoire holds under 350,000 clones, with about 83% as singletons. Specimen: peripheral blood. These receptors were obtained from a woman aged 45-65 years who had recovered from COVID-19.

V and J are TRBV5-6 and TRBJ2-7, with 8 bases matching TRBD1. Per the germline V gene, CDR1 is SGHDT and CDR2 is YYEEEE. The CDR3 spans 16 residues. V was pared by 0 bases and J by 3 bases, with 8 bases of the junction left unmatched. The CDR3 DNA reads as TGTGCCAGCAGCTTGGTCAGGGACAGGTTAAACTACGAGCAGTACTTC. This translates into CASSLVRDRLNYEQYF.

The chain couples TRBV5-1 to TRBJ2-7; the match to TRBD1 covers 8 bases. This CDR3 is 16 amino acids long. J gave up 3 bases and V 6 bases, and 14 bases lay outside the gene matches. Germline CDR1 SGHRS, CDR2 YFSETQ. CDR3 nucleotide sequence: TGCGCCAGCACTTACAATCAGGGGGCTGGAGGCTACGAGCAGTACTTC. Amino acid sequence: CASTYNQGAGGYEQYF.

The chain recombines TRBV4-1 with TRBJ1-5; 10 positions match TRBD1. CDR3 length: 15 amino acids. Germline CDR1 reads MGHRA; CDR2 reads YSYEKL. V was pared by 3 bases and J by 6 bases, with 5 bases of the junction left unmatched. The CDR3, as DNA: TGCGCCAGCAGCCAGGGACAGGGGAGTAGTCAGCCCCAGCATTTT. Amino acids: CASSQGQGSSQPQHF.

This sequence joins TRBV19 and TRBJ2-2; 9 nucleotides line up with TRBD1. The V and J ends lost 5 bases and 6 bases, in that order; junction bases with no gene match: 1. Germline CDR1 LNHDA, CDR2 SQIVND (reference sequence). The CDR3 is 13 residues long. DNA for the CDR3: TGTGCCAGTAGTCGACAGGGGGCCGGGGAGCTGTTTTTT. Protein: CASSRQGAGELFF.

V gene TRBV5-5 combines with J gene TRBJ2-1, with 14 bases matching TRBD2. From germline, CDR1 is SGHKS and CDR2 YYEKEE (reference sequence). With 4 bases clipped from V and 6 bases from J, the junction kept 3 bases outside the gene matches. CDR3 length: 15 residues. In DNA form, the CDR3 reads TGTGCCAGCAGCCTGACTAGCGGGAGGGGCAATGAGCAGTTCTTC. This sequence encodes CASSLTSGRGNEQFF. Full variable domain (missing parts from reference TRBV5-5 and TRBJ2-1): DAGVTQSPTHLIKTRGQQVTLRCSPISGHKSVSWYQQVLGQGPQFIFQYYEKEERGRGNFPDRFSARQFPNYSSELNVNALLLGDSALYLCASSLTSGRGNEQFFGPGTRLTVL.

This sequence joins TRBV2 and TRBJ2-1; 14 positions match TRBD2. This CDR3 region has 16 residues. Trimming took 7 bases from V and 2 from J; bases not matched to a gene: 4. CDR1 SNHLY and CDR2 FYNNEI come from the germline V gene. The CDR3 region has the DNA TGTGCCAGCACTAAGACTAGCGGGGGGGCCTACAATGAGCAGTTCTTC. This sequence encodes CASTKTSGGAYNEQFF.

The rearrangement links TRBV5-5 to TRBJ1-6; no definite D call. This CDR3 has 16 amino acids. Per the germline V gene, CDR1 is SGHKS and CDR2 is YYEKEE (reference sequence). V dropped 3 bases and J dropped 0 bases, with 10 bases sitting between them. The CDR3 bases are TGTGCCAGCAGCTCGCGGCAGAGCTCCTATAATTCACCCCTCCACTTT. Residues: CASSSRQSSYNSPLHF.

CDR3 region: CASSQDFSGTVTYEQYF. The CDR3 region has the DNA TGCGCCAGCAGCCAAGATTTTAGTGGGACTGTCACCTACGAGCAGTACTTC. This chain links TRBV4-3 with TRBJ2-7; TRBD2 might be the D (6 bases). Per germline, CDR1 LGHNA and CDR2 YSLEER. Trimming pared 0 bases from V and 2 bases from J, leaving 17 bases between. The length of the CDR3 is 17 residues.

The chain links TRBV7-2 to TRBJ2-3; 10 positions agree with TRBD1. With V trimmed by 4 bases and J by 4 bases, 5 bases remained unmatched. This CDR3 comprises 15 residues. Germline CDR1 reads SGHTA; CDR2 reads FQGNSA. CDR3 nucleotide sequence: TGTGCCAGCAGCTGGGGGGACAGGGGAGCAGATACGCAGTATTTT. As protein: CASSWGDRGADTQYF.